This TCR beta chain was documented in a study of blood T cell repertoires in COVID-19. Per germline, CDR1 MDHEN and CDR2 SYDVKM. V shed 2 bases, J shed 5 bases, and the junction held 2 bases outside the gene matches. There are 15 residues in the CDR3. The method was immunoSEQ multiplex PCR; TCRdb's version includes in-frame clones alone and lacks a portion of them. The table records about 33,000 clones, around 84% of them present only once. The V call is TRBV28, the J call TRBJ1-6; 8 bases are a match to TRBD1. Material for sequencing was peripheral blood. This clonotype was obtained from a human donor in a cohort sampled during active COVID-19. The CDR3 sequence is CASSLPTGDNSPLHF. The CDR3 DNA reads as TGTGCCAGCAGTTTACCGACAGGGGATAATTCACCCCTCCACTTT.